One and the same sample provided the 27 T cell receptor beta chains below, sequenced in a study of T cell responses to AZD1222 COVID-19 vaccine. The protocol was immunoSEQ multiplex PCR, while the TCRdb copy is restricted to in-frame clones and leaves out a portion. Seen here are about 170,000 clones, 93% observed once, and the top ten hold about 3.9%. This specimen was peripheral blood, taken on day 0 of AZD1222 vaccination. These receptors were obtained from an adult in good health.

The count of this clone is one. The genes are TRBV5-1 and TRBJ1-3; no reliable D call. The germline gives CDR1 SGHRS, CDR2 YFSETQ. V dropped 0 bases and J dropped 4 bases, with 8 bases sitting between them. This CDR3 region has 14 residues. The CDR3 region is CASSLAAGGNTIYF. CDR3 nucleotide sequence: TGCGCCAGCAGCTTGGCGGCGGGAGGAAACACCATATATTTT.

In DNA, the CDR3 is TGCGCCAGCAATAAACAGGGACCTCCCGGGGCTGAAGCTTTCTTT. It yields the protein CASNKQGPPGAEAFF. The V gene is TRBV10-2, the J gene TRBJ1-1, with D maybe TRBD1 (6 bases). Looked up from germline, CDR1 is WSHSY and CDR2 is SAAADI. CDR3 length equals 15 residues. Between the trimmed V and J ends, which lost 7 bases and 6 bases, there was a span of 21 bases.

The rearrangement links TRBV19 to TRBJ1-2, with a weak D call TRBD1 (5 bases). Germline V lookup: CDR1 LNHDA, CDR2 SQIVND (reference sequence). The V end was cut by 4 bases, the J end by 4 bases, with 10 bases between. This CDR3 comprises 13 residues. The CDR3 loop is CASSRDGLYGYTF. CDR3 in DNA: TGTGCCAGTAGTAGGGACGGGCTCTATGGCTACACCTTC. Together with reference TRBV19 and TRBJ1-2, the CDR3 gives the full variable domain: DGGITQSPKYLFRKEGQNVTLSCEQNLNHDAMYWYRQDPGQGLRLIYYSQIVNDFQKGDIAEGYSVSREKKESFPLTVTSAQKNPTAFYLCASSRDGLYGYTFGSGTRLTVV.

The V call is TRBV7-9, the J call TRBJ1-1; D is undetermined. V lost 2 bases and J 8 bases, leaving 12 bases between the germline ends. Germline-derived CDR1 and CDR2 are SEHNR and FQNEAQ (reference sequence). The CDR3 loop spans 13 amino acids. Here the CDR3 reads CASSLTRTTEAFF. Written as DNA, the CDR3 is TGTGCCAGCAGCTTAACGCGGACGACAGAAGCTTTCTTT.

The chain links TRBV11-2 to TRBJ1-1; possibly TRBD1 for D (5 bases). The germline V gene has CDR1 SGHAT and CDR2 FQNNGV. With 5 bases removed from V and 0 bases from J, the gap between germline ends came to 10 bases. The CDR3 contains 14 residues. This CDR3 reads CASSGGIMNTEAFF. The DNA of the CDR3 is TGTGCCAGCAGCGGGGGGATAATGAACACTGAAGCTTTCTTT.

The chain joins TRBV7-2 to TRBJ1-5, with unresolved D. The CDR3 is made up of 14 amino acids. Germline CDR1 SGHTA, CDR2 FQGNSA. Trimming stripped 2 bases from V and 5 bases from J, with 10 bases between. The CDR3 loop is CASSLKSFHQPQHF. In nucleotides, the CDR3 is TGTGCCAGCAGCTTAAAATCCTTTCATCAGCCCCAGCATTTT.

The chain couples TRBV6-1 to TRBJ1-6; the D gene is possibly TRBD1 (6 bases). V dropped 1 base and J dropped 10 bases, with 17 bases sitting between them. The CDR3 consists of 16 residues. Germline V gives CDR1 MNHNS, CDR2 SASEGT. This chain's CDR3 is CASSEDQGFFWSPLHF. CDR3 nucleotides: TGTGCCAGCAGTGAAGATCAGGGGTTTTTTTGGTCACCCCTCCACTTT.

The chain employs TRBV19 and TRBJ2-6; D ambiguous. CDR3 length: 14 amino acids. V was pared by 5 bases and J by 0 bases, with 5 bases between. Germline V lookup: CDR1 LNHDA, CDR2 SQIVND (reference sequence). Here the CDR3 DNA reads TGTGCCAGTAGTTTCCTCTCTGGGGCCAACGTCCTGACTTTC. Its translation is CASSFLSGANVLTF.

This chain joins TRBV11-2 and TRBJ1-2; 7 bases are shared with TRBD1. The CDR3 is made up of 16 amino acids. J gave up 4 bases and V 4 bases, and 12 bases lay outside the gene matches. CDR1 is SGHAT and CDR2 is FQNNGV in the germline V gene. This chain's CDR3 is CASSSHRDRPLYGYTF. DNA for the CDR3: TGTGCCAGCAGCTCCCACCGGGACAGACCTCTCTATGGCTACACCTTC.

The CDR3 loop is CASSQEALTGNQPQHF. CDR3 DNA sequence: TGTGCCAGCAGCCAAGAAGCCCTTACCGGGAATCAGCCCCAGCATTTT. The chain uses TRBV4-2 and TRBJ1-5; D uncertain. Germline lookup yields CDR1 LGHNA and CDR2 YNFKEQ. The ends were cut back, 0 bases at V and 4 bases at J, with 13 bases in the middle. The CDR3 spans 16 residues.

This rearrangement joins TRBV5-1 to TRBJ2-2; 7 bases agree with TRBD2. V was pared by 1 base and J by 4 bases, with 7 bases of the junction left unmatched. The CDR3 extends over 16 amino acids. Germline V gene sequence: CDR1 SGHRS, CDR2 YFSETQ. The CDR3 sequence is CASSLLGGSGTGELFF. DNA of the CDR3: TGCGCCAGCAGCTTGCTGGGAGGGAGTGGCACCGGGGAGCTGTTTTTT. Full variable domain (outside the CDR3, taken from reference TRBV5-1 and TRBJ2-2): KAGVTQTPRYLIKTRGQQVTLSCSPISGHRSVSWYQQTPGQGLQFLFEYFSETQRNKGNFPGRFSGRQFSNSRSEMNVSTLELGDSALYLCASSLLGGSGTGELFFGEGSRLTVL.

The DNA for the CDR3 is TGTGCCAGCAGCCCCCCAGGAGAGTATCAGCCCCAGCATTTT. It is translated as CASSPPGEYQPQHF. The J gene is TRBJ1-5, the V gene TRBV7-9; D not certain. Germline CDR1 reads SEHNR; CDR2 reads FQNEAQ (reference sequence). Trimming took 5 bases from V and 5 from J, leaving 13 bases between them. The CDR3 has 14 amino acids. Full variable domain (rest looked up from reference TRBV7-9 and TRBJ1-5): DTGVSQNPRHKITKRGQNVTFRCDPISEHNRLYWYRQTLGQGPEFLTYFQNEAQLEKSRLLSDRFSAERPKGSFSTLEIQRTEQGDSAMYLCASSPPGEYQPQHFGDGTRLSIL.

This clone was seen only once. The rearrangement links TRBV11-2 to TRBJ2-5; possibly TRBD1 for D (6 bases). Germline CDR1 and CDR2: SGHAT and FQNNGV. V was trimmed by 2 bases and J by 7 bases, leaving 14 bases between them. The CDR3 is made up of 14 amino acids. The CDR3 coding sequence is TGTGCCAGCAGCTTACCGGGACAAAAGTTGACCCAGTACTTC. Its translation: CASSLPGQKLTQYF.

The chain employs TRBV5-1 and TRBJ2-7; 9 bases line up with TRBD1. The CDR3 contains 17 residues. V shed 3 bases, J shed 2 bases, and the junction held 12 bases outside the gene matches. Per germline, CDR1 SGHRS and CDR2 YFSETQ. CDR3 amino acids: CASSSLAPGTGTYEQYF. CDR3 nucleotide sequence: TGCGCCAGCAGCTCACTAGCACCCGGGACAGGGACCTACGAGCAGTACTTC.

The rearrangement uses TRBV19 and TRBJ1-2; TRBD1 matches 7 bases. V dropped 3 bases and J dropped 4; count of bases not matched to a gene: 8. This CDR3 is 15 amino acids long. Germline V gives CDR1 LNHDA, CDR2 SQIVND (reference sequence). CDR3 in DNA: TGTGCCAGTAGTATCCATGGAGGGGGCAGCTATGGCTACACCTTC. This translates into CASSIHGGGSYGYTF.

The V call is TRBV14, the J call TRBJ1-3, with TRBD1 as a possible D gene (6 bases). Trimming stripped 1 base from V and 4 bases from J, with 14 bases between. CDR1 and CDR2 from the germline V gene are SGHDN and FVKESK. This CDR3 has 16 amino acids. The CDR3 here is CASSQARGLRGNTIYF. The CDR3 coding sequence is TGTGCCAGCAGCCAAGCTCGGGGGCTGCGAGGAAACACCATATATTTT.

The rearrangement joins TRBV19 to TRBJ2-5; 9 nucleotides match TRBD1. CDR1 LNHDA and CDR2 SQIVND come from the germline V gene (reference sequence). This CDR3 region has 15 residues. The junction had 8 bases not matched to a gene; V was cut back by 4 bases and J by 5 bases. The CDR3 is CASSTGQGRGETQYF. In DNA, the CDR3 is TGTGCCAGTAGTACGGGACAGGGCCGAGGGGAGACCCAGTACTTC. The complete variable domain, with remaining parts taken from reference TRBV19 and TRBJ2-5, reads DGGITQSPKYLFRKEGQNVTLSCEQNLNHDAMYWYRQDPGQGLRLIYYSQIVNDFQKGDIAEGYSVSREKKESFPLTVTSAQKNPTAFYLCASSTGQGRGETQYFGPGTRLLVL.

This chain uses TRBV9 with TRBJ2-3; a weak D match, TRBD2 (6 bases). V was clipped by 0 bases and J by 2 bases, with 13 bases between them. CDR1 and CDR2 (germline): SGDLS, YYNGEE. The CDR3 is 16 residues long. CDR3 nucleotides: TGTGCCAGCAGCGTAGAAGGTAGCGGTTCCACAGATACGCAGTATTTT. Translating it yields CASSVEGSGSTDTQYF. Based on the CDR3 plus reference TRBV9 and TRBJ2-3, the full variable domain is DSGVTQTPKHLITATGQRVTLRCSPRSGDLSVYWYQQSLDQGLQFLIQYYNGEERAKGNILERFSAQQFPDLHSELNLSSLELGDSALYFCASSVEGSGSTDTQYFGPGTRLTVL.

This sequence joins TRBV5-6 and TRBJ2-7, with D perhaps matching TRBD2 (7 bases). This CDR3 is built from 15 residues. The ends were cut back, 4 bases at V and 0 bases at J, with 14 bases in the middle. CDR1 is SGHDT, CDR2 YYEEEE, per germline. The CDR3 bases are TGTGCCAGCAGCCCAATAGGGGGGGCCTCCTACGAGCAGTACTTC. Amino acids: CASSPIGGASYEQYF.

This clone was observed once. The gene calls are TRBV2 and TRBJ2-2; 7 bases match TRBD1. Germline V lookup: CDR1 SNHLY, CDR2 FYNNEI. J gave up 2 bases and V 6 bases, and 12 bases lay outside the gene matches. The CDR3 has 17 amino acids. CDR3 DNA: TGTGCCAGCAGGGCCGGTCGGGGACAGAGAAACACCGGGGAGCTGTTTTTT. Translating it yields CASRAGRGQRNTGELFF.

The rearrangement uses TRBV5-1 and TRBJ2-3, with D perhaps TRBD2 (6 bases). From germline, CDR1 is SGHRS and CDR2 YFSETQ. The CDR3 sequence is 19 residues long. The germline V and J ends were trimmed by 0 bases and 2 bases, with 22 bases remaining between them. The CDR3 DNA reads TGCGCCAGCAGCTTGGCTTACGGCCGTGGGCGGGGTTCCACAGATACGCAGTATTTT. Residues: CASSLAYGRGRGSTDTQYF.

The chain has TRBV6-5 and TRBJ1-3; D possibly corresponds to TRBD1 (5 bases). There are 14 residues in the CDR3. Germline V gene data show CDR1 as MNHEY and CDR2 as SVGAGI. The V gene lost 6 bases and the J gene lost 2 bases, with 11 bases spanning the gap. The CDR3 protein is CASRSDRTGNTIYF. CDR3 DNA: TGTGCCAGCAGGTCTGACAGAACTGGAAACACCATATATTTT.

The chain employs TRBV27 and TRBJ1-1; unclear D gene. The V gene's germline CDR1 is MNHEY and CDR2 SMNVEV (reference sequence). The V end was cut by 2 bases, the J end by 1 base, with 11 bases between. This CDR3 comprises 15 residues. CDR3 coding DNA: TGTGCCAGCAGTTTAGAACTGACCCCGAACACTGAAGCTTTCTTT. Translation gives CASSLELTPNTEAFF.

Points on this clone: One end of the junction fails to match germline, which may point to a read error. The CDR3 DNA sequence: TGTGCCAGCAGCTTGGTGAGACAGCTAGAGCTCTTC. Translation gives CASSLVRQLELF. The rearrangement uses TRBV5-6 and TRBJ2-1, with D maybe TRBD1 (5 bases). The CDR3 length is 12 residues. CDR1 and CDR2 from the germline V gene are SGHDT and YYEEEE.

J is TRBJ2-7 and V is TRBV27; 10 positions match TRBD2. V gave up 4 bases and J gave up 6 bases; unmatched junction bases: 6. This CDR3 is built from 14 residues. Germline-derived CDR1 and CDR2 are MNHEY and SMNVEV (reference sequence). For the CDR3, the DNA is TGTGCCAGCAGTTGGACTAGCGGAGGCCTCGAGCAGTACTTC. Translated: CASSWTSGGLEQYF.

V usage is TRBV6-5 and J usage is TRBJ2-2, with D perhaps matching TRBD1 (6 bases). V shed 0 bases and J shed 5 bases, with 7 bases lying between them. CDR3 length: 14 amino acids. CDR1 is MNHEY and CDR2 is SVGAGI in the germline V gene. The CDR3 here is CASSYSGATGELFF. Here the CDR3 DNA reads TGTGCCAGCAGTTACTCGGGGGCAACCGGGGAGCTGTTTTTT.

CDR3 residues: CASSSALTGSGNTIYF. CDR3 nucleotides: TGTGCCAGCTCATCAGCGCTTACAGGGTCGGGAAACACCATATATTTT. V is TRBV18 and J is TRBJ1-3, with a possible D match to TRBD1 (6 bases). Germline-derived CDR1 and CDR2 are KGHSH and LQKENI. The V end lost 5 bases, the J end lost 4 bases, and 18 bases lay between the germline ends. The CDR3 runs 16 residues.